One sample yielded the 27 T cell receptor beta chains listed below, sequenced in a study of T-cell memory formation after mild COVID-19. Using its own MiXCR run on the 5' RACE reads, TCRdb lists one record per CDR3 protein. The sample has around 47,000 distinct CDR3 sequences; roughly 9% are singletons. Sequenced material: PBMCs or a T cell subset sorted from them (not recorded which). The receptors derive from an adult woman who had mild COVID-19 (a few samples of this study predate the infection). Cell type and time point are not known.

Only a few counts were recorded for this clonotype. The chain carries TRBV6-5 and TRBJ1-5; possibly TRBD1 for D (5 bases). This CDR3 has 13 amino acids. The germline CDR1 and CDR2 sequences are MNHEY and SVGAGI. Trimming shortened V by 8 bases and J by 9 bases, and 17 bases separated the two germline ends. The CDR3 region has the DNA TGTGCCAGCCGGTGGGGGGAGCTGGGGCCCCAGCATTTT. Protein sequence: CASRWGELGPQHF.

This clonotype has at least ten counts. The chain uses TRBV7-2 and TRBJ2-5, with TRBD2 identical over 7 bases. Germline-derived CDR1 and CDR2 are SGHTA and FQGNSA. This CDR3 is 15 amino acids long. Unmatched junction bases numbered 7, after V lost 4 bases and J lost 2 bases. CDR3 sequence (DNA): TGTGCCAGCAGCTCGGGAGGCCGCTTTCAAGAGACCCAGTACTTC. This translates into CASSSGGRFQETQYF.

The rearrangement links TRBV12-5 to TRBJ2-1; the D is unclear. This CDR3 contains 13 residues. Germline assignment: CDR1 LGHNT and CDR2 FRNRAP. V shed 4 bases and J shed 5 bases, with 9 bases lying between them. The CDR3 DNA reads as TGTGCTAGTGGTTCACAGATGGACAATGAGCAGTTCTTC. This encodes CASGSQMDNEQFF.

This chain links TRBV27 with TRBJ2-5, with D perhaps matching TRBD2 (5 bases). Germline CDR1 and CDR2: MNHEY and SMNVEV (reference sequence). CDR3 length equals 14 residues. V lost 4 bases to trimming and J lost 4 bases, with 13 bases between them. The CDR3 protein is CASSSTPGGETQYF. The DNA of the CDR3 is TGTGCCAGCAGTTCGACCCCCGGAGGAGAGACCCAGTACTTC.

J is TRBJ1-1 and V is TRBV7-9; D gene unclear. This CDR3 is 13 amino acids long. V was cut by 4 bases and J by 1 base, with 7 bases left in between. The germline V gene has CDR1 SEHNR and CDR2 FQNEAQ (reference sequence). The CDR3 reads CASSSIANTEAFF. As DNA, the CDR3 is TGTGCCAGCAGCTCTATAGCGAACACTGAAGCTTTCTTT.

This clonotype came up many times. The chain carries TRBV20-1 and TRBJ2-1; 7 bases are a match to TRBD1. The ends lost 4 bases at V and 7 bases at J; junction bases unmatched: 13. Germline CDR1 DFQATT, CDR2 SNEGSKA (reference sequence). This CDR3 has 15 residues. Written as DNA, the CDR3 is TGCAGTGCTAAGTTAGACAGGGCTGTTTCGAATGAGCAGTTCTTC. Its translation: CSAKLDRAVSNEQFF.

The V and J genes are TRBV2 and TRBJ2-1; no firm D call. Trimming took off 2 bases at V and 7 bases at J, with 3 bases between the two ends. The germline V gene has CDR1 SNHLY and CDR2 FYNNEI. The CDR3 is 11 residues long. The CDR3 region is CASSEWNEQFF. The DNA of the CDR3 is TGTGCCAGCAGTGAATGGAATGAGCAGTTCTTC. Combining the CDR3 with reference TRBV2 and TRBJ2-1 gives the whole variable domain EPEVTQTPSHQVTQMGQEVILRCVPISNHLYFYWYRQILGQKVEFLVSFYNNEISEKSEIFDDQFSVERPDGSNFTLKIRSTKLEDSAMYFCASSEWNEQFFGPGTRLTVL.

Concerning this clonotype: Germline and junction disagree at one end, which may indicate a read error. CDR3 amino acids: CASREGTLAGEPSEQYF. The CDR3 bases are TGTGCCAGCAGGGAAGGGACCTTGGCGGGGGAACCCTCCGAGCAGTACTTC. The chain links TRBV6-1 to TRBJ2-7, with 7 bases that match TRBD2. CDR1 is MNHNS and CDR2 is SASEGT in the germline V gene. The length of the CDR3 is 17 residues.

This clonotype turned up a few times. The V gene is TRBV6-2 or TRBV6-3, the J gene TRBJ2-2, with unresolved D. Germline assignment: CDR1 MNHEY and CDR2 SVGEGT. Trimming took off 6 bases at V and 0 bases at J, with 8 bases between the two ends. The CDR3 covers 14 residues. The DNA for the CDR3 is TGTGCCAGCAGGGTGGGAACGAACACCGGGGAGCTGTTTTTT. Its protein product is CASRVGTNTGELFF.

This chain links TRBV2 with TRBJ2-7; D unclear. V lost 0 bases and J 9 bases, leaving 9 bases between the germline ends. The CDR3 totals 12 residues. Germline lookup yields CDR1 SNHLY and CDR2 FYNNEI. DNA for the CDR3: TGTGCCAGCAGTGAAGCGCTTCGGGCGCAGTACTTC. Translating gives CASSEALRAQYF.

This clonotype came up a few times. V gene TRBV7-2 combines with J gene TRBJ2-1, with 7 positions matching TRBD1. The trim removed 4 bases at V and 1 base at J, leaving 1 base unmatched. The CDR3 length is 14 residues. From germline, CDR1 is SGHTA and CDR2 FQGNSA. The CDR3 here is CASSWGQSYNEQFF. DNA for the CDR3: TGTGCCAGCAGCTGGGGACAGTCCTACAATGAGCAGTTCTTC.

This clonotype was recorded many times. The V gene is TRBV5-1, the J gene TRBJ1-1, with 8 bases identical to TRBD1. CDR1 and CDR2 from the germline V gene are SGHRS and YFSETQ. This CDR3 region has 17 residues. The trim removed 0 bases at V and 3 bases at J, leaving 10 bases unmatched. As DNA, the CDR3 is TGCGCCAGCAGCTTGGGTTTGGGGACAGGCGTCCACACTGAAGCTTTCTTT. Residues: CASSLGLGTGVHTEAFF.

This clonotype was counted at least ten times. The rearrangement joins TRBV4-1 to TRBJ2-3; possible D gene TRBD2, 6 bases. The CDR3 consists of 16 residues. CDR1 MGHRA and CDR2 YSYEKL come from the germline V gene. Between the trimmed V and J ends, which lost 4 bases and 4 bases, there was a span of 18 bases. The CDR3 DNA is TGCGCCAGCAGCCGGGGACTCCTACTGGAGGCAGATACGCAGTATTTT. Translated, it gives CASSRGLLLEADTQYF.

This chain uses TRBV5-4 with TRBJ2-5; D is unresolved. The ends were cut back, 7 bases at V and 3 bases at J, with 4 bases in the middle. The CDR3 has 10 amino acids. Germline-derived CDR1 and CDR2 are SGHNT and YYREEE (reference sequence). Here the CDR3 reads CASGEETQYF. The CDR3, as DNA: TGTGCCAGCGGTGAAGAGACCCAGTACTTC.

This clonotype was found a few times. This sequence joins TRBV27 and TRBJ2-6; TRBD1 matches 9 bases. Trimming removed 3 bases from V and 1 base from J; junction bases left unmatched: 4. In germline, CDR1 is MNHEY, CDR2 SMNVEV (reference sequence). CDR3 length equals 17 residues. CDR3 nucleotide sequence: TGTGCCAGCAGTTTCGCCGGGACAGGGTCTGGGGCCAACGTCCTGACTTTC. It codes for CASSFAGTGSGANVLTF.

At least ten counts were recorded for this clonotype. The chain links TRBV24-1 to TRBJ2-1, with 8 bases identical to TRBD2. The CDR3 is 16 residues long. CDR1 and CDR2 from the germline V gene are KGHDR and SFDVKD. After removal of 4 bases from V and 2 bases from J, the junction contained 6 bases not matched to a gene. CDR3 region: CATSDSSGAAYNEQFF. CDR3 DNA sequence: TGTGCCACCAGTGACAGTAGCGGGGCCGCCTACAATGAGCAGTTCTTC.

About this clonotype: A much bigger clone sits one base away, suggesting this may be a read error. The J gene is TRBJ1-5, the V gene TRBV20-1, with D uncertain. The V gene lost 6 bases and the J gene lost 3 bases, with 18 bases spanning the gap. Germline V gene sequence: CDR1 DFQATT, CDR2 SNEGSKA (reference sequence). CDR3 length: 15 residues. CDR3 nucleotides: TGCAGTGCGAACACGGGGATGCCCACCAATCAGCCCCAGCATTTT. It is translated as CSANTGMPTNQPQHF.

This rearrangement joins TRBV6-6 to TRBJ1-3; no definite D call. CDR3 length: 16 amino acids. Trimming stripped 7 bases from V and 2 bases from J, with 18 bases between. Per the germline V gene, CDR1 is MNHNY and CDR2 is SVGAGI (reference sequence). Here the CDR3 DNA reads TGTGCCAGCACCTCCTCACCTGTTAGGGCTGGAAACACCATATATTTT. It is translated as CASTSSPVRAGNTIYF.

This clonotype was picked up a small number of times. The chain links TRBV7-2 to TRBJ2-4, with TRBD2 as a possible D gene (5 bases). In germline, CDR1 is SGHTA, CDR2 FQGNSA. The CDR3 totals 13 residues. Deletions cut 2 bases from V and 9 bases from J, with 11 bases between. The CDR3 reads CASSLILAGIQYF. The DNA for the CDR3 is TGTGCCAGCAGCTTAATTCTGGCGGGCATTCAGTACTTC.

Many counts were recorded for this clonotype. The J gene is TRBJ2-3, the V gene TRBV12-3 or TRBV12-4; possibly TRBD1 or TRBD2 for D (6 bases each). This CDR3 has 13 amino acids. V dropped 8 bases and J dropped 4 bases, with 13 bases sitting between them. CDR3 DNA: TGTGCCAGCGGGGGGACACTGCCAGATACGCAGTATTTT. Translating gives CASGGTLPDTQYF.

The rearrangement joins TRBV29-1 to TRBJ1-1; D unresolved. CDR3 length: 12 amino acids. Germline values: CDR1 SQVTM, CDR2 ANQGSEA. V lost 7 bases to trimming and J lost 2 bases, with 11 bases between them. The CDR3 protein is CSGGERNTEAFF. In DNA form, the CDR3 reads TGCAGCGGCGGGGAGAGAAACACTGAAGCTTTCTTT.

A few counts support this clonotype. The rearrangement uses TRBV30 and TRBJ1-2, with D possibly matching TRBD1 (5 bases). Germline-derived CDR1 and CDR2 are GTSNPN and SVGIG (reference sequence). The V end lost 3 bases, the J end lost 8 bases, and 13 bases lay between the germline ends. CDR3 length equals 12 residues. The CDR3 spells CAWSLGPRGYTF. DNA of the CDR3: TGTGCCTGGAGCCTGGGACCGCGGGGCTACACCTTC.

This clonotype showed up just a few times. The chain links TRBV15 to TRBJ1-6; TRBD1 aligns across 8 bases. The CDR3 is 15 residues long. J gave up 10 bases and V 3 bases, and 8 bases lay outside the gene matches. Germline V gene lookup returns CDR1 LNHNV and CDR2 YYDKDF (reference sequence). The CDR3 DNA reads as TGTGCCACCAGCAGGAACACAGGGGGTGGCTCACCCCTCCACTTT. Its translation: CATSRNTGGGSPLHF.

The J gene is TRBJ1-3, the V gene TRBV4-2; the D is unclear. The ends were cut back, 4 bases at V and 0 bases at J, with 10 bases in the middle. Germline CDR1 is LGHNA and CDR2 is YNFKEQ. The CDR3 has 15 residues. CDR3 region: CASSPGLLSGNTIYF. The CDR3 DNA reads TGTGCCAGCAGCCCAGGACTGCTCTCTGGAAACACCATATATTTT.

This rearrangement joins TRBV4-2 to TRBJ1-3; D gene unclear. Deletions cut 4 bases from V and 0 bases from J, with 10 bases between. The length of the CDR3 is 15 residues. Per the germline V gene, CDR1 is LGHNA and CDR2 is YNFKEQ. CDR3 protein: CASSPQGSSGNTIYF. The CDR3 DNA is TGTGCCAGCAGCCCGCAAGGGAGCTCTGGAAACACCATATATTTT.

The V call is TRBV7-3, the J call TRBJ2-1, with D perhaps matching TRBD2 (6 bases). This CDR3 contains 15 residues. V was clipped by 1 base and J by 5 bases, with 12 bases between them. The germline V gene encodes CDR1 SGHTA and CDR2 FQGTGA. In DNA, the CDR3 is TGTGCCAGCAGCTTAATGCGGGGTAGGAACAATGAGCAGTTCTTC. This gives the protein CASSLMRGRNNEQFF.

The chain couples TRBV30 to TRBJ1-5; possibly TRBD1 for D (6 bases). In germline, CDR1 is GTSNPN, CDR2 SVGIG (reference sequence). Trimming took 4 bases from V and 4 from J, leaving 17 bases between them. This CDR3 comprises 15 residues. CDR3 nucleotide sequence: TGTGCCTGGACTTGGCAGGGGACCAAAAATCAGCCCCAGCATTTT. Translated, it gives CAWTWQGTKNQPQHF.